At least ten counts were recorded for the clone carrying this TCR beta chain. This beta chain is a stray read from a library made for alpha chains; its abundance is not meaningful. The time point here: sample taken at primary tumor resection. Unsorted tumor, nontumor lung tissue or cryopreserved PBMC supplied the whole RNA. This sample is drawn from a study of spatial heterogeneity in lung cancer. V was pared by 4 bases and J by 7 bases, with 10 bases of the junction left unmatched. CDR3 length equals 13 residues. Germline-derived CDR1 and CDR2 are DFQATT and SNEGSKA (reference sequence). TCRdb analysed the 5' RACE reads with MiXCR anew, one entry per CDR3 protein. The sample records approximately 7,100 distinct CDR3 sequences, about 3.7% being singletons.

The chain uses TRBV20-1 and TRBJ2-7; TRBD1 agrees at 7 bases. The sequencing here drew on normal lung tissue next to the tumor, taken at surgery. This sequence was found in a female donor with early-stage non-small cell lung cancer. The DNA for the CDR3 is TGCAGTGCTAACCGGGACAGCTTCGGGGAGCAGTACTTC. This translates into CSANRDSFGEQYF.